The next 28 T cell receptor beta chains were all read from a single sample in a study of T cell repertoires in cytomegalovirus infection. Each CDR3 protein gets one entry after TCRdb re-called the reads with MiXCR. Altogether under 200,000 distinct CDR3 sequences are present, roughly 28% being singletons, with the ten largest covering about 31%. Sample: PBMCs. The receptors originated from a human donor in good health (CMV status not recorded). Some clones in this sample may be carry-over from other donors' samples.

Here the CDR3 reads CASTWTTTNEKLFF. The CDR3 DNA reads as TGTGCCAGCACCTGGACAACAACTAATGAAAAACTGTTTTTT. The V and J genes are TRBV7-2 and TRBJ1-4, with a possible D match to TRBD1 (5 bases). Germline V gene lookup returns CDR1 SGHTA and CDR2 FQGNSA. The CDR3 loop spans 14 amino acids. Trimming pared 7 bases from V and 0 bases from J, leaving 9 bases between. Full variable domain (rest looked up from reference TRBV7-2 and TRBJ1-4): GAGVSQSPSNKVTEKGKDVELRCDPISGHTALYWYRQSLGQGLEFLIYFQGNSAPDKSGLPSDRFSAERTGGSVSTLTIQRTQQEDSAVYLCASTWTTTNEKLFFGSGTQLSVL.

This chain joins TRBV29-1 and TRBJ1-5; D is unclear. V gave up 4 bases and J gave up 5 bases, with 9 bases separating them. The CDR3 is 12 amino acids. CDR1 and CDR2 from the germline V gene are SQVTM and ANQGSEA. The CDR3 region is CSVGNNHQPQHF. Here the CDR3 DNA reads TGCAGCGTTGGTAACAACCATCAGCCCCAGCATTTT.

The genes are TRBV2 and TRBJ2-2; 7 positions match TRBD2. Looked up from germline, CDR1 is SNHLY and CDR2 is FYNNEI. The J segment lost 7 bases and the V segment lost 7 bases, leaving 9 bases of the junction unmatched. The CDR3 consists of 14 residues. CDR3 residues: CASKRDPQGGELFF. DNA for the CDR3: TGTGCCAGCAAGCGGGACCCACAAGGCGGGGAGCTGTTTTTT. The variable domain in full, with the rest retrieved from reference TRBV2 and TRBJ2-2, is EPEVTQTPSHQVTQMGQEVILRCVPISNHLYFYWYRQILGQKVEFLVSFYNNEISEKSEIFDDQFSVERPDGSNFTLKIRSTKLEDSAMYFCASKRDPQGGELFFGEGSRLTVL.

This clonotype was seen ten or more times. V usage is TRBV7-2 and J usage is TRBJ1-2, with D unresolved. The CDR3 spans 15 residues. Per germline, CDR1 SGHTA and CDR2 FQGNSA. Trimming took off 4 bases at V and 3 bases at J, with 15 bases between the two ends. CDR3 amino acids: CASSSDPLFYYGYTF. DNA for the CDR3: TGTGCCAGCAGCTCGGACCCCCTGTTTTACTATGGCTACACCTTC.

This clonotype was observed at least ten times. This chain connects TRBV4-3 to TRBJ1-4, with D hard to call. The CDR3 is made up of 14 amino acids. Per germline, CDR1 LGHNA and CDR2 YSLEER. Trimming removed 3 bases from V and 4 bases from J, with 9 bases in between. CDR3 bases: TGCGCCAGCAGCCAGCTGGCAGATAATGAAAAACTGTTTTTT. It yields the protein CASSQLADNEKLFF.

The rearrangement joins TRBV29-1 to TRBJ2-3; possibly TRBD1 or TRBD2 for D (5 bases each). The V gene lost 4 bases and the J gene lost 4 bases, with 12 bases spanning the gap. The length of the CDR3 is 13 residues. The germline CDR1 and CDR2 sequences are SQVTM and ANQGSEA. CDR3 protein: CSVGNWGSDTQYF. The CDR3 coding sequence is TGCAGCGTTGGGAATTGGGGGTCAGATACGCAGTATTTT.

V gene TRBV6-6 combines with J gene TRBJ1-6; TRBD1 is a possible D gene (5 bases). Trimming stripped 6 bases from V and 11 bases from J, with 14 bases between. CDR1 is MNHNY and CDR2 is SVGAGI in the germline V gene (reference sequence). CDR3 length equals 13 residues. The CDR3 DNA sequence: TGTGCCAGCAGCCTCAGGGTCATTCCACCCCTCCACTTT. Protein product: CASSLRVIPPLHF.

The sample holds many counts of this clonotype. The chain couples TRBV7-2 to TRBJ2-3; D gene uncertain. V was shortened by 0 bases and J by 4 bases, with 5 bases between the two germline ends. Germline V gives CDR1 SGHTA, CDR2 FQGNSA. The CDR3 loop spans 13 amino acids. The CDR3 sequence is CASSLAIADTQYF. DNA of the CDR3: TGTGCCAGCAGCTTAGCGATCGCAGATACGCAGTATTTT.

This clonotype showed up many times. The chain couples TRBV11-2 to TRBJ2-7; 11 nucleotides match TRBD2. CDR3 size: 14 residues. Germline trimming cut 5 bases from V and 5 bases from J; bases unmatched to any gene: 5. Germline values: CDR1 SGHAT, CDR2 FQNNGV. Here the CDR3 DNA reads TGTGCCAGCAGCCCTAGCGGGGGGTGGCACGAGCAGTACTTC. Its protein is CASSPSGGWHEQYF.

This clonotype was counted a few times. The chain links TRBV11-1 to TRBJ1-1; maybe TRBD1 (5 bases). CDR1 is SGHAT, CDR2 FQDESV, per germline (reference sequence). V lost 5 bases and J 5 bases, leaving 18 bases between the germline ends. The CDR3 runs 15 residues. This chain's CDR3 is CASSPRGGVATEAFF. The CDR3 bases are TGTGCCAGCAGCCCCCGGGGGGGAGTGGCGACTGAAGCTTTCTTT.

The chain combines TRBV29-1 with TRBJ1-1; 8 nucleotides agree with TRBD1. Trimming removed 7 bases from V and 6 bases from J; junction bases left unmatched: 10. The CDR3 has 13 amino acids. Germline V gives CDR1 SQVTM, CDR2 ANQGSEA. CDR3 residues: CSAGQGMGAEAFF. The CDR3 DNA follows: TGCAGCGCTGGACAGGGAATGGGCGCTGAAGCTTTCTTT.

This clonotype was counted only a few times. The gene calls are TRBV7-9 and TRBJ2-1; 9 nucleotides align to TRBD2. The CDR3 length is 18 residues. Germline-derived CDR1 and CDR2 are SEHNR and FQNEAQ (reference sequence). V gave up 2 bases and J gave up 0 bases; unmatched junction bases: 8. The CDR3: CASSLSGGTGPSYNEQFF. The DNA for the CDR3 is TGTGCCAGCAGCTTAAGCGGGGGGACCGGCCCCTCCTACAATGAGCAGTTCTTC.

In its sample, this clonotype was seen many times. This chain uses TRBV5-1 with TRBJ2-1; 8 bases are a match to TRBD2. Germline CDR1 SGHRS, CDR2 YFSETQ. CDR3 length equals 15 residues. Trimming at V came to 0 bases and at J to 10 bases, leaving 9 bases not matched to a gene. CDR3 in amino acids: CASSLDTAGEQEQFF. For the CDR3, the DNA is TGCGCCAGCAGCTTGGATACAGCGGGGGAACAAGAGCAGTTCTTC. The entire variable domain, with the rest obtained from reference TRBV5-1 and TRBJ2-1, is as follows: KAGVTQTPRYLIKTRGQQVTLSCSPISGHRSVSWYQQTPGQGLQFLFEYFSETQRNKGNFPGRFSGRQFSNSRSEMNVSTLELGDSALYLCASSLDTAGEQEQFFGPGTRLTVL.

This clonotype appeared many times. The genes are TRBV7-2 and TRBJ1-2, with a tentative D call TRBD1 (5 bases). Germline CDR1 is SGHTA and CDR2 is FQGNSA. Trimming pared 6 bases from V and 5 bases from J, leaving 13 bases between. The CDR3 is 13 residues long. This CDR3 reads CASSSGYIYGYTF. The CDR3 bases are TGTGCCAGCAGTTCAGGGTACATTTATGGCTACACCTTC.

This clonotype was recorded a few times. V usage is TRBV20-1 and J usage is TRBJ1-5; 8 nucleotides align to TRBD1. In germline, CDR1 is DFQATT, CDR2 SNEGSKA (reference sequence). The CDR3 loop spans 12 amino acids. Trimming cost V 7 bases and J 3 bases; bases outside gene matches: 2. CDR3 sequence reads: CSGQGANQPQHF. The DNA of the CDR3 is TGCAGTGGGCAGGGGGCCAATCAGCCCCAGCATTTT.

This clonotype was found many times. The chain has TRBV7-2 and TRBJ1-1; D is unclear. The CDR3 loop spans 14 amino acids. The germline V and J ends were trimmed by 5 bases and 1 base, with 11 bases remaining between them. Per germline, CDR1 SGHTA and CDR2 FQGNSA. CDR3 nucleotide sequence: TGTGCCAGCAGCCCTCGACGGGGGAACACTGAAGCTTTCTTT. This codes for CASSPRRGNTEAFF.

The V call is TRBV12-3 or TRBV12-4, the J call TRBJ2-1, with 7 positions matching TRBD1. The CDR3 loop spans 14 amino acids. The ends lost 6 bases at V and 9 bases at J; junction bases unmatched: 11. CDR3 nucleotide sequence: TGTGCCAGCAGCCAATCCGACAGGGCCAGTGAGCAGTTCTTC. Translation: CASSQSDRASEQFF.

J is TRBJ1-1 and V is TRBV12-5; maybe TRBD1 (5 bases). Looked up from germline, CDR1 is LGHNT and CDR2 is FRNRAP. This CDR3 has 12 amino acids. V dropped 11 bases and J dropped 7 bases, with 17 bases sitting between them. The CDR3, as DNA: TGTGCTTCTCGATCGGGGCAGCGTGAAGCTTTCTTT. It encodes CASRSGQREAFF.

The rearrangement uses TRBV9 and TRBJ1-1, with a possible D match to TRBD1 (5 bases). V was trimmed by 3 bases and J by 4 bases, leaving 13 bases between them. The CDR3 has 14 residues. CDR1 SGDLS and CDR2 YYNGEE come from the germline V gene. CDR3 DNA sequence: TGTGCCAGCAGCGGCAGGGTGGGTAGCACTGAAGCTTTCTTT. Its translation is CASSGRVGSTEAFF.

The chain employs TRBV12-3 or TRBV12-4 and TRBJ2-6; 7 nucleotides agree with TRBD2. CDR3 length: 18 residues. The trim removed 6 bases at V and 1 base at J, leaving 12 bases unmatched. CDR3 amino acids: CASRLSGGVRSGANVLTF. CDR3 DNA sequence: TGTGCCAGCAGACTCTCGGGGGGAGTGAGGTCTGGGGCCAACGTCCTGACTTTC.

The chain uses TRBV7-3 and TRBJ1-2, with TRBD1 matching 9 bases. CDR1 and CDR2 from the germline V gene are SGHTA and FQGTGA. Trimming cost V 1 base and J 1 base; bases outside gene matches: 10. The CDR3 is made up of 18 amino acids. The CDR3 spells CASSLNPLGTGNNYGYTF. CDR3 coding DNA: TGTGCCAGCAGCTTAAACCCCCTCGGGACAGGGAATAACTATGGCTACACCTTC.

This clonotype was seen a few times. The V gene is TRBV7-8, the J gene TRBJ2-5; no firm D call. Trimming removed 1 base from V and 1 base from J, with 7 bases in between. Germline V gene sequence: CDR1 SGHVS, CDR2 FQNEAQ. This CDR3 region has 14 residues. CDR3 sequence: CASSLEGFQETQYF. The CDR3 DNA is TGTGCCAGCAGCTTAGAAGGGTTCCAAGAGACCCAGTACTTC.

V gene TRBV27 combines with J gene TRBJ2-4; maybe TRBD1 (6 bases). The CDR3 has 14 residues. The V and J ends lost 5 bases and 0 bases respectively, with 8 bases between them. The V gene's germline CDR1 is MNHEY and CDR2 SMNVEV (reference sequence). The chain's CDR3 is CASSVQGAKNIQYF. The CDR3 region has the DNA TGTGCCAGCAGTGTACAGGGAGCCAAAAACATTCAGTACTTC.

This clonotype was recorded a few times. The chain uses TRBV19 and TRBJ2-5; D is undetermined. The germline V gene encodes CDR1 LNHDA and CDR2 SQIVND (reference sequence). The CDR3 is 12 residues long. Deletions cut 5 bases from V and 3 bases from J, with 7 bases between. This CDR3 reads CASSGVEETQYF. CDR3 in DNA: TGTGCCAGTAGTGGGGTGGAAGAGACCCAGTACTTC.

The chain combines TRBV27 with TRBJ2-5; unclear D gene. The germline V gene encodes CDR1 MNHEY and CDR2 SMNVEV (reference sequence). V lost 5 bases and J 2 bases, leaving 9 bases between the germline ends. There are 13 residues in the CDR3. CDR3 residues: CASSTPSQETQYF. CDR3 bases: TGTGCCAGCAGTACCCCCAGTCAAGAGACCCAGTACTTC.

The genes are TRBV9 and TRBJ2-2; 8 positions match TRBD2. The CDR3 is made up of 15 amino acids. V lost 0 bases and J lost 5; bases outside the gene matches: 3. Germline CDR1 reads SGDLS; CDR2 reads YYNGEE. This chain's CDR3 is CASSVAGGPTGELFF. In nucleotides, the CDR3 is TGTGCCAGCAGCGTAGCGGGGGGGCCGACCGGGGAGCTGTTTTTT.

This clonotype was observed a handful of times. The chain combines TRBV7-4 with TRBJ2-1, with 9 positions matching TRBD2. The CDR3 totals 18 residues. Germline assignment: CDR1 SGHVT and CDR2 SQSDAQ. The trim removed 2 bases at V and 7 bases at J, leaving 15 bases unmatched. For the CDR3, the DNA is TGTGCCAGCAGCTTACCCCTAAGGCTAGCGGGGCGAAAAAATGAGCAGTTCTTC. It yields the protein CASSLPLRLAGRKNEQFF.

This clonotype was observed a single time. This rearrangement joins TRBV6-2 or TRBV6-3 to TRBJ2-7, with 7 bases identical to TRBD1. Germline-derived CDR1 and CDR2 are MNHEY and SVGEGT. The CDR3 loop spans 14 amino acids. J was trimmed by 5 bases and V by 6 bases; bases with no gene match: 10. CDR3 DNA: TGTGCCAGCAGCCGGACCCGGCAGGGGGACGAGCAGTACTTC. It encodes CASSRTRQGDEQYF.